This T cell receptor beta chain was profiled in a study of CD4 and CD8 cells across lung adenocarcinoma regions. This clonotype qualifies as large. TCRdb passed the PCR reads through MiXCR, listing each CDR3 protein once. Among more than 4,000 distinct CDR3 sequences, 45% were seen once, and the ten largest hold approximately 15%. Donors had localized lung adenocarcinoma, a non-small cell lung cancer. The CDR3 length is 14 residues. Germline V gives CDR1 SGHNT, CDR2 YENEEA. V was pared by 1 base and J by 6 bases, with 2 bases of the junction left unmatched. This chain connects TRBV11-3 to TRBJ2-1; 8 bases align to TRBD1. The clonotype comes from a female donor with lung adenocarcinoma. The CD4 and CD8 labels of this study may be unreliable. Sequencing was performed on CD4+ T cells from the margin of a lung tumor. The chain's CDR3 is CASSLGGQANEQFF. Written as DNA, the CDR3 is TGTGCCAGCAGCTTAGGGGGACAGGCCAATGAGCAGTTCTTC.